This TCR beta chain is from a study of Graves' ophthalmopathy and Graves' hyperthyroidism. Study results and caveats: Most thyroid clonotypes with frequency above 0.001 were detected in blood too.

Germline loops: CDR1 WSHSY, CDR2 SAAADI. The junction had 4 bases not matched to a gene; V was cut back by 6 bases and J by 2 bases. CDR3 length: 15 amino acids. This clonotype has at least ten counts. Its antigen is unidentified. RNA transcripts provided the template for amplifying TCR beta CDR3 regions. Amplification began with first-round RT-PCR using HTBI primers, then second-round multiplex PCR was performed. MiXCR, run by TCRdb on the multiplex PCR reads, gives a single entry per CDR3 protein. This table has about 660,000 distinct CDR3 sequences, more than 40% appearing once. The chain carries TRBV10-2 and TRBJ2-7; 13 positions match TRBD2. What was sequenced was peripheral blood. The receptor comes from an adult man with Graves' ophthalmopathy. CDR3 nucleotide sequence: TGCGCCAGCAGGGGGGGACTAGCGGGGACCTACGAGCAGTACTTC. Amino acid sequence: CASRGGLAGTYEQYF.